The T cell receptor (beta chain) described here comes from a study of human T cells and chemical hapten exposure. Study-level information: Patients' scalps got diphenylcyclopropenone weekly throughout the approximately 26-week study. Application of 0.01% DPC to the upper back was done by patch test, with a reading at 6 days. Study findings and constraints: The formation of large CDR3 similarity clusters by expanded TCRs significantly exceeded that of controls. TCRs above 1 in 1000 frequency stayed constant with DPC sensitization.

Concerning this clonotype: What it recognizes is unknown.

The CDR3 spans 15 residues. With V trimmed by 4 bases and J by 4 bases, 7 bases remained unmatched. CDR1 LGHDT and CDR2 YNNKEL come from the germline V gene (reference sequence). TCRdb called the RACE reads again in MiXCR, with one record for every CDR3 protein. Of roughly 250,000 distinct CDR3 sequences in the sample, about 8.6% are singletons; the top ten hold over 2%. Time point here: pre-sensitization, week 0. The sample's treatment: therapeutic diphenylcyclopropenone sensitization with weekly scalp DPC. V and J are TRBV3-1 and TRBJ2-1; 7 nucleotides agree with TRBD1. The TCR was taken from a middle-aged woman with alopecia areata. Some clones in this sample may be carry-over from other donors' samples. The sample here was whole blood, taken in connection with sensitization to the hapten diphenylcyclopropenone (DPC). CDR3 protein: CASSPPGTVYNEQFF. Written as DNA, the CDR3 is TGTGCCAGCAGCCCGCCCGGGACAGTGTACAATGAGCAGTTCTTC.